The rows below give T cell receptor beta chains drawn from one sample of a study of identifying expanded T cells in peripheral blood. Assay: immunoSEQ multiplex PCR; the TCRdb copy retains only in-frame clones and omits some. The table shows approximately 97,000 clones, with around 88% occurring only once. The sequenced sample was blood. The receptors shown here come from a person between 18 and 75 years old in good health. CDR3s include the opening cysteine and the closing phenylalanine or tryptophan. D genes are given only for firm matches. The size of a clone is reported for some rows only, either as once, few or many, or as a class for expanded clones.

cdr3_length,v_call,d_call,clone_size,j_call,cdr3_nt,cdr3_aa
16,TRBV6-4,-,-,TRBJ1-3,TGTGCCAGCAGTGACCCAAAGGCAGGTTCTGGAAACACCATATATTTT,CASSDPKAGSGNTIYF
17,TRBV5-1,TRBD2,-,TRBJ2-3,TGCGCCAGCAGCTGGGCTAGAGCGGGGGGAAACACAGATACGCAGTATTTT,CASSWARAGGNTDTQYF
15,TRBV5-1,TRBD1,-,TRBJ2-7,TGCGCCAGCAGCTTTCCGGGACAGGGACACTACGAGCAGTACTTC,CASSFPGQGHYEQYF
16,TRBV5-4,TRBD2,-,TRBJ2-3,TGTGCCAGCAGCTTGGGAGCGGGAGGGCCTGCAGATACGCAGTATTTT,CASSLGAGGPADTQYF
13,TRBV6-1,-,-,TRBJ2-7,TGTGCCAGCATGGAAAGTAGCTCCTACGAGCAGTACTTC,CASMESSSYEQYF
16,TRBV6-5,-,-,TRBJ1-3,TGTGCCAGCAGTTACTCGTTGGGGCTCGGTGGAAACACCATATATTTT,CASSYSLGLGGNTIYF
12,TRBV6-6,-,-,TRBJ1-2,TGTGCCAGCATCCAGGGAATCTATGGCTACACCTTC,CASIQGIYGYTF
13,TRBV7-8,-,once,TRBJ1-2,TGTGCCAGCAGCTTAGCGGGGGACTATGGCTACACCTTC,CASSLAGDYGYTF
14,TRBV7-9,-,-,TRBJ2-7,TGTGCCAGCGAGGACTCGGAGGGATCCTACGAGCAGTACTTC,CASEDSEGSYEQYF
12,TRBV7-9,TRBD2,few,TRBJ2-7,TGTGCCAGCAGCTCACTAGCGGCTGAGCAGTACTTC,CASSSLAAEQYF
13,TRBV7-2,-,-,TRBJ1-2,TGTGCCAGCAGCCCCCCGCAAGGCTATGGCTACACCTTC,CASSPPQGYGYTF
15,TRBV7-3,-,-,TRBJ2-6,TGTGCCAGCAGCTTAAGTGGGGCTGGGGCCAACGTCCTGACTTTC,CASSLSGAGANVLTF
13,TRBV5-1,-,many,TRBJ1-2,TGCGCCAGCAGCCCCATTGACGGGTGGGGCTACACCTTC,CASSPIDGWGYTF
14,TRBV27,TRBD1,once,TRBJ2-1,TGTGCCAGCAGCGACAGGGCATCCTACAATGAGCAGTTCTTC,CASSDRASYNEQFF
14,TRBV4-3,TRBD2,-,TRBJ2-7,TGCGCCAGCAGCCAAAAACAGGGACTAGGCGAGCAGTACTTC,CASSQKQGLGEQYF
15,TRBV14,TRBD1,-,TRBJ2-7,TGTGCCAGCAGCCCAAAGACAGGGGCCTCCTACGAGCAGTACTTC,CASSPKTGASYEQYF
16,TRBV7-2,TRBD1,-,TRBJ2-2,TGTGCCAGCAGAGTTCCGGGACAGGGGTACACCGGGGAGCTGTTTTTT,CASRVPGQGYTGELFF
12,TRBV18,-,-,TRBJ1-1,TGTGCCAGCTCACCACCCGGGACTGAAGCTTTCTTT,CASSPPGTEAFF
15,TRBV29-1,-,once,TRBJ2-3,TGCAGCGTTCAGGGGTTAGGGCTTAGCACAGATACGCAGTATTTT,CSVQGLGLSTDTQYF
15,TRBV10-1,TRBD1,-,TRBJ1-5,TGCGCCAGCAGTGAGTCGGAAGGGGGCGGGCAGCCCCAGCATTTT,CASSESEGGGQPQHF
13,TRBV27,-,-,TRBJ1-1,TGTGCCAGCAGTTTAAGGCAGGAAACTGAAGCTTTCTTT,CASSLRQETEAFF
14,TRBV5-6,-,-,TRBJ2-7,TGTGCCAGCAGCTTAAGATTAGGGGTATACGAGCAGTACTTC,CASSLRLGVYEQYF
10,TRBV2,TRBD1,once,TRBJ1-1,TGTGCCAGTGGGACAGTAGAAGCTTTCTTT,CASGTVEAFF
15,TRBV9,-,-,TRBJ1-2,TGTGCCAGCAGCCTATCCGGGACAAGCGTCGATGGCTACACCTTC,CASSLSGTSVDGYTF
13,TRBV6-5,-,once,TRBJ1-1,TGTGCCACCGGCGGCAGGCTGAACACTGAAGCTTTCTTT,CATGGRLNTEAFF
15,TRBV2,-,once,TRBJ2-4,TGTGCCAGCAGTGAACAGCTCATAGCCAAAAACATTCAGTACTTC,CASSEQLIAKNIQYF
13,TRBV29-1,TRBD2,-,TRBJ2-7,TGCAGCGGGCCCATAGCGGGAGTCTACGAGCAGTACTTC,CSGPIAGVYEQYF
16,TRBV7-8,TRBD2,once,TRBJ2-6,TGTGCCAGCAGCTCGCGACTAGCGACTGGGGCCAACGTCCTGACTTTC,CASSSRLATGANVLTF
13,TRBV11-2,-,-,TRBJ2-7,TGTGCCAGCAGCTTCATGGGACCCTACGAGCAGTACTTC,CASSFMGPYEQYF
15,TRBV10-3,TRBD2,-,TRBJ2-1,TGTGCCCTCGGGGGGGGGCAGGAGCGTGGCAATGAGCAGTTCTTC,CALGGGQERGNEQFF
18,TRBV6-1,TRBD2,-,TRBJ2-2,TGTGCCAGCAGTGCCTACGGACTAGCGGAGACGAACACCGGGGAGCTGTTTTTT,CASSAYGLAETNTGELFF
14,TRBV18,-,-,TRBJ2-1,TGTGCCAGCTCATGGGGGCGGGAGATCAATGAGCAGTTCTTC,CASSWGREINEQFF
16,TRBV6-6,TRBD1,-,TRBJ1-5,TGTGCCAGCAGTTTCAACAGGGGATATAGCAATCAGCCCCAGCATTTT,CASSFNRGYSNQPQHF
17,TRBV10-1,TRBD2,-,TRBJ2-3,TGCGCCAGCAGTGACCGACTAGCGGGAGCCGGCACAGATACGCAGTATTTT,CASSDRLAGAGTDTQYF
16,TRBV15,-,-,TRBJ2-1,TGTGCCACCAGCGGACTAAAAGGTTTCTCCTACAATGAGCAGTTCTTC,CATSGLKGFSYNEQFF
13,TRBV18,-,-,TRBJ2-1,TGTGCCAGCTCACCAGCCAGATACAATGAGCAGTTCTTC,CASSPARYNEQFF
17,TRBV28,-,-,TRBJ2-4,TGTGCCAGCAGTCCCATTGGGGTTCGGACCGCCAAAAACATTCAGTACTTC,CASSPIGVRTAKNIQYF
16,TRBV18,TRBD2,-,TRBJ2-1,TGTGCCAGCTCAGAAATACTAGCGGGGGGGAAAAATGAGCAGTTCTTC,CASSEILAGGKNEQFF
12,TRBV7-8,-,few,TRBJ1-6,TGTGCCAGCAGCTTAATAGTTTCACCCCTCCACTTT,CASSLIVSPLHF
15,TRBV10-3,TRBD2,once,TRBJ2-1,TGTGCCATCAGTGAGTCGAGGACTAGGCACAATGAGCAGTTCTTC,CAISESRTRHNEQFF
15,TRBV6-5,-,-,TRBJ2-2,TGTGCCAGCAGCCCTCCGGGACAAAACACCGGGGAGCTGTTTTTT,CASSPPGQNTGELFF
14,TRBV5-6,-,-,TRBJ1-1,TGTGCCAGCAGCTTGTTAGGGGCGGGGACTGAAGCTTTCTTT,CASSLLGAGTEAFF
15,TRBV5-4,-,-,TRBJ1-2,TGTGCCAGCAGCCCCTCGAACCAGATAAATTATGGCTACACCTTC,CASSPSNQINYGYTF
14,TRBV23-1,-,-,TRBJ2-3,TGCGCCAGCAGTCAATATCGAGGGCCAGATACGCAGTATTTT,CASSQYRGPDTQYF
14,TRBV10-3,-,-,TRBJ2-7,TGTGCCATCAGTGAGGGGCAGGGAAGTGACGAGCAGTACTTC,CAISEGQGSDEQYF
14,TRBV19,-,-,TRBJ2-7,TGTGCCAGTAGTTTCCAGACGGATACCTACGAGCAGTACTTC,CASSFQTDTYEQYF
16,TRBV5-4,TRBD1,-,TRBJ1-2,TGTGCCAGCAGCTTGGGGGACAGCCTCCTTAACTATGGCTACACCTTC,CASSLGDSLLNYGYTF
13,TRBV19,-,once,TRBJ1-4,TGTGCCAGTAGTTTTAAACTCGGGGAAAAACTGTTTTTT,CASSFKLGEKLFF
14,TRBV7-6,-,-,TRBJ2-2,TGTGCCTCGGGGCGGGATCCGAACACCGGGGAGCTGTTTTTT,CASGRDPNTGELFF
18,TRBV9,TRBD2,few,TRBJ2-1,TGTGCCAGCAGCGTCAATATATTCGGGGCTAGCGGACGGAATGAGCAGTTCTTC,CASSVNIFGASGRNEQFF
13,TRBV9,-,-,TRBJ2-3,TGTGCCAGCAGCGTAGGCGGCACAGATACGCAGTATTTT,CASSVGGTDTQYF
15,TRBV4-1,-,-,TRBJ2-7,TGCGCCAGCAGCCAAGATCTAGTAGCGAGAAAGGAGCAGTACTTC,CASSQDLVARKEQYF
15,TRBV11-2,TRBD2,-,TRBJ2-1,TGTGCCAGCAGCTTACCCGGGAGGTTTTACAATGAGCAGTTCTTC,CASSLPGRFYNEQFF
14,TRBV6-5,TRBD2,-,TRBJ2-5,TGTGCCAGCAGCCTAGCGGGGGGGCAAGAGACCCAGTACTTC,CASSLAGGQETQYF
15,TRBV2,-,-,TRBJ1-1,TGTGCCAGCAGTGAACGGACAGTCCGAGCCACTGAAGCTTTCTTT,CASSERTVRATEAFF
13,TRBV27,TRBD1,-,TRBJ1-2,TGTGCCAGCGGAACAGGGGCGAACTATGGCTACACCTTC,CASGTGANYGYTF
14,TRBV5-1,TRBD2,-,TRBJ2-5,TGCGCCAGCAGCTTCGGCGGGGGCCAAGAGACCCAGTACTTC,CASSFGGGQETQYF
17,TRBV25-1,TRBD1,-,TRBJ1-1,TGTGCCAGCAGTAGACAGGGGGCGCGGGTGGGAAACACTGAAGCTTTCTTT,CASSRQGARVGNTEAFF
13,TRBV2,-,-,TRBJ1-2,TGTGCCACCACCCCCGGGGAAATCGAGGGCTACACCTTC,CATTPGEIEGYTF
16,TRBV12-2,-,-,TRBJ2-4,TGTGCAAGTCGCTTAGGGAGGAGGACTAGCCAAAACATTCAGTACTTC,CASRLGRRTSQNIQYF